The T cell receptor (beta chain) described here comes from a study of shared clonotypes between healthy human individuals. Across the whole study: A couple of women and three men aged 18 to 49 served as donors.

This CDR3 has 15 amino acids. Deletions cut 7 bases from V and 6 bases from J, with 21 bases between. CDR1 is MNHNY and CDR2 is SVGAGI in the germline V gene (reference sequence). TCRdb's table, derived via immunoSEQ multiplex PCR, lists solely in-frame clones and lacks some. The table shows roughly 2.4 million clones, with almost 96% occurring only once. This sequence was found in a man aged 18 to 35 in good health. The specimen was naive CD4+ T cells sorted from blood. Documented subset: CD45RA+ positively selected. The rearrangement links TRBV6-6 to TRBJ1-2; maybe TRBD1 (5 bases). CDR3 loop: CASTSGPSKDNGYTF. DNA of the CDR3: TGTGCCAGCACCTCGGGACCCTCAAAGGACAATGGCTACACCTTC.